This T cell receptor (beta chain) was recovered during a study of T cells in Graves' hyperthyroidism and ophthalmopathy. Whole-study context: Peripheral blood specimens were obtained at initial diagnosis, prior to any treatment.

This clonotype was recorded many times. A sample of blood taken at first hyperthyroidism diagnosis preceded any ophthalmopathy symptoms. The germline CDR1 and CDR2 sequences are DFQATT and SNEGSKA (reference sequence). V lost 6 bases to trimming and J lost 1 base; unmatched junction nucleotides: 14. This CDR3 spans 18 amino acids. Amplified regions were TCR beta CDR3 sequences from RNA transcripts. The HTBI primer set drove a first-round RT-PCR of the TCR CDR3. TCRdb processed the multiplex PCR reads anew with MiXCR; each CDR3 protein has one entry. Here the sample spans more than 300,000 distinct CDR3 sequences, roughly 15% being singletons.

The sample was blood. The receptor was derived from a woman younger than 45 with Graves' hyperthyroidism that later progressed to Graves' ophthalmopathy. V usage is TRBV20-1 and J usage is TRBJ2-3, with 12 nucleotides matching TRBD1. The CDR3 region has the DNA TGCAGTGCCAGGGGACAGGGGGCGCGAGAAGGTGGCACAGATACGCAGTATTTT. This codes for CSARGQGAREGGTDTQYF.